The rows below give T cell receptor beta chains drawn from one sample of a study of OX40 agonist ivuxolimab in advanced cancers. Measured with immunoSEQ multiplex PCR; TCRdb has only the in-frame clones, and not every one. The repertoire has about 33,000 clones, approximately 84% of them found once; the top ten carry around a fifth. The sample consisted of CD4+ or CD8+ T cells sorted from blood, taken in a trial of the OX40 agonist ivuxolimab. Source of these receptors: an adult with an advanced solid tumor such as melanoma, head and neck, liver or kidney cancer. The CDR3 runs from the conserved cysteine through the conserved F or W. Fields, in order: CDR3 protein, J gene, V gene, CDR3 length, D gene, clone size. A D gene is named only where the DNA matches it firmly. A row's size may be missing; if present it is once, few, many or a size class.

CDR3aa: CASRSFPNTGELFF
j_gene: TRBJ2-2
v_gene: TRBV6-1
len: 14
d_gene: -
abundance: -

CDR3aa: CASSQVRSEAGEQYF
j_gene: TRBJ2-7
v_gene: TRBV4-1
len: 15
d_gene: -
abundance: -

CDR3aa: CASSGRFGMNTEAFF
j_gene: TRBJ1-1
v_gene: TRBV6-5
len: 15
d_gene: -
abundance: medium-sized

CDR3aa: CASRSSERRTEAFF
j_gene: TRBJ1-1
v_gene: TRBV6-1
len: 14
d_gene: -
abundance: -

CDR3aa: CSVEEGWSAYNEQFF
j_gene: TRBJ2-1
v_gene: TRBV29-1
len: 15
d_gene: -
abundance: -

CDR3aa: CAWREGFEQYF
j_gene: TRBJ2-7
v_gene: TRBV30
len: 11
d_gene: -
abundance: -

CDR3aa: CATSIKLGGLNTGELFF
j_gene: TRBJ2-2
v_gene: TRBV15
len: 17
d_gene: -
abundance: -

CDR3aa: CASSLAMTSGSTDTQYF
j_gene: TRBJ2-3
v_gene: TRBV5-1
len: 17
d_gene: TRBD2
abundance: many

CDR3aa: CASSQADTELYQETQYF
j_gene: TRBJ2-5
v_gene: TRBV4-1
len: 17
d_gene: -
abundance: -

CDR3aa: CASSLETAYEQYF
j_gene: TRBJ2-7
v_gene: TRBV7-9
len: 13
d_gene: -
abundance: -

CDR3aa: CASSLSQDFPDTQYF
j_gene: TRBJ2-3
v_gene: TRBV27
len: 15
d_gene: -
abundance: -

CDR3aa: CASSLMSGGTYEQYF
j_gene: TRBJ2-7
v_gene: TRBV5-6
len: 15
d_gene: TRBD2
abundance: -

CDR3aa: CASSYGQAYGYTF
j_gene: TRBJ1-2
v_gene: TRBV6-5
len: 13
d_gene: TRBD1
abundance: many

CDR3aa: CASSLSSGNEQFF
j_gene: TRBJ2-1
v_gene: TRBV4-1
len: 13
d_gene: -
abundance: many

CDR3aa: CASSVGSTDTQYF
j_gene: TRBJ2-3
v_gene: TRBV7-9
len: 13
d_gene: -
abundance: -

CDR3aa: CATSRDRTGWNYGYTF
j_gene: TRBJ1-2
v_gene: TRBV15
len: 16
d_gene: TRBD1
abundance: medium-sized

CDR3aa: CASSQTGGLVNTEAFF
j_gene: TRBJ1-1
v_gene: TRBV7-3
len: 16
d_gene: TRBD1
abundance: -

CDR3aa: CASSLGPSGNTIYF
j_gene: TRBJ1-3
v_gene: TRBV5-6
len: 14
d_gene: -
abundance: few

CDR3aa: CASSPTSRRGQETQYF
j_gene: TRBJ2-5
v_gene: TRBV7-2
len: 16
d_gene: -
abundance: -

CDR3aa: CASSQQGRDMNEQFF
j_gene: TRBJ2-1
v_gene: TRBV13
len: 15
d_gene: -
abundance: -

CDR3aa: CASSHGGLNQETQYF
j_gene: TRBJ2-5
v_gene: TRBV9
len: 15
d_gene: -
abundance: -

CDR3aa: CASSLRSSGTYEQYF
j_gene: TRBJ2-7
v_gene: TRBV7-9
len: 15
d_gene: TRBD2
abundance: -

CDR3aa: CASSEGNRGTNEKLFF
j_gene: TRBJ1-4
v_gene: TRBV2
len: 16
d_gene: TRBD1
abundance: -

CDR3aa: CASSLGFRTDTQYF
j_gene: TRBJ2-3
v_gene: TRBV27
len: 14
d_gene: -
abundance: -

CDR3aa: CASRVDSPLHF
j_gene: TRBJ1-6
v_gene: TRBV2
len: 11
d_gene: -
abundance: -

CDR3aa: CSLGGDTEAFF
j_gene: TRBJ1-1
v_gene: TRBV20-1
len: 11
d_gene: -
abundance: -

CDR3aa: CASSQGLGSSNTEAFF
j_gene: TRBJ1-1
v_gene: TRBV14
len: 16
d_gene: -
abundance: -

CDR3aa: CASSQGQGSYEQYF
j_gene: TRBJ2-7
v_gene: TRBV4-3
len: 14
d_gene: TRBD1
abundance: -

CDR3aa: CASSANRGPQHF
j_gene: TRBJ1-5
v_gene: TRBV11-2
len: 12
d_gene: TRBD1
abundance: -

CDR3aa: CASSLLAGATAYEQYF
j_gene: TRBJ2-7
v_gene: TRBV5-6
len: 16
d_gene: TRBD2
abundance: -

CDR3aa: CASSQSGLQNEQFF
j_gene: TRBJ2-1
v_gene: TRBV11-3
len: 14
d_gene: -
abundance: -

CDR3aa: CASSQTSGRSLDTQYF
j_gene: TRBJ2-3
v_gene: TRBV6-6
len: 16
d_gene: TRBD2
abundance: -

CDR3aa: CATSTVGAGWTNEKLFF
j_gene: TRBJ1-4
v_gene: TRBV15
len: 17
d_gene: -
abundance: -

CDR3aa: CASSQGTSGYNEQFF
j_gene: TRBJ2-1
v_gene: TRBV4-3
len: 15
d_gene: TRBD2
abundance: -

CDR3aa: CASSWQGNNEQFF
j_gene: TRBJ2-1
v_gene: TRBV7-8
len: 13
d_gene: -
abundance: few

CDR3aa: CASSSEKVADTQYF
j_gene: TRBJ2-3
v_gene: TRBV27
len: 14
d_gene: -
abundance: -

CDR3aa: CASSLVGASYGYTF
j_gene: TRBJ1-2
v_gene: TRBV5-8
len: 14
d_gene: -
abundance: -

CDR3aa: CASSQDRSGGKTDTQYF
j_gene: TRBJ2-3
v_gene: TRBV4-1
len: 17
d_gene: TRBD2
abundance: -

CDR3aa: CASSSSGGAPEQYF
j_gene: TRBJ2-7
v_gene: TRBV5-1
len: 14
d_gene: TRBD2
abundance: -

CDR3aa: CASSLGPGREQYF
j_gene: TRBJ2-7
v_gene: TRBV5-1
len: 13
d_gene: -
abundance: once

CDR3aa: CASSPIRQTNEQFF
j_gene: TRBJ2-1
v_gene: TRBV5-1
len: 14
d_gene: -
abundance: -

CDR3aa: CASSLRGQGVNYGYTF
j_gene: TRBJ1-2
v_gene: TRBV19
len: 16
d_gene: TRBD1
abundance: many

CDR3aa: CASRTTSYEQYF
j_gene: TRBJ2-7
v_gene: TRBV27
len: 12
d_gene: -
abundance: -

CDR3aa: CASSESPTGTGELFF
j_gene: TRBJ2-2
v_gene: TRBV6-1
len: 15
d_gene: -
abundance: -

CDR3aa: CAISESGGTNEKLFF
j_gene: TRBJ1-4
v_gene: TRBV10-3
len: 15
d_gene: -
abundance: -

CDR3aa: CAWSGDLSGGVQETQYF
j_gene: TRBJ2-5
v_gene: TRBV30
len: 17
d_gene: TRBD2
abundance: -

CDR3aa: CASSPPGGRVAGETQYF
j_gene: TRBJ2-5
v_gene: TRBV7-8
len: 17
d_gene: TRBD2
abundance: few

CDR3aa: CATSRENRGSEKLFF
j_gene: TRBJ1-4
v_gene: TRBV15
len: 15
d_gene: TRBD1
abundance: once

CDR3aa: CATQGQGFREQYF
j_gene: TRBJ2-7
v_gene: TRBV28
len: 13
d_gene: TRBD1
abundance: -

CDR3aa: CASSDSPANTGELFF
j_gene: TRBJ2-2
v_gene: TRBV6-4
len: 15
d_gene: -
abundance: -

CDR3aa: CASSSITGFDEQFF
j_gene: TRBJ2-1
v_gene: TRBV7-9
len: 14
d_gene: -
abundance: -

CDR3aa: CASSQEDGINSPLHF
j_gene: TRBJ1-6
v_gene: TRBV4-3
len: 15
d_gene: -
abundance: -

CDR3aa: CASSDRGWTEAFF
j_gene: TRBJ1-1
v_gene: TRBV19
len: 13
d_gene: TRBD1
abundance: -

CDR3aa: CASSQPGQDYEQYF
j_gene: TRBJ2-7
v_gene: TRBV5-1
len: 14
d_gene: TRBD1
abundance: -